This TCR beta chain was sequenced for a study of T cells after yellow fever vaccination. Study results and caveats: Most primary-vaccination clones recurred post-booster (approximately 95% CD4, roughly 90% CD8).

CDR3 length: 13 amino acids. V shed 7 bases and J shed 6 bases, with 16 bases lying between them. Germline V gene sequence: CDR1 SQVTM, CDR2 ANQGSEA. TCRdb processed the 5' RACE reads anew with MiXCR; each CDR3 protein has one entry. This repertoire shows a few hundred thousand distinct CDR3 sequences, about 4.5% found once; its top ten account for 19%. This clonotype was picked up many times. Its antigen is still unknown. The material was PBMCs, obtained 15 days after the yellow fever booster vaccination. The rearrangement joins TRBV29-1 to TRBJ2-1; D is unresolved. This clonotype was obtained from a young man who received the YFV17D yellow fever vaccine. CDR3: CSAWAYNTNEQFF. CDR3 in DNA: TGCAGCGCGTGGGCATACAACACCAATGAGCAGTTCTTC.